Listed below are T cell receptor beta chains from one sample, sequenced in a study of blood T cell repertoires in COVID-19. Produced via immunoSEQ multiplex PCR; TCRdb's table is partial and in-frame only. Of 200,000 to 250,000 clones listed, roughly nine tenths are singletons. Sample: peripheral blood. Every receptor here comes from a woman in her 50s with acute or convalescent COVID-19. The CDR3 runs from the conserved cysteine through the conserved F or W.

>TRBV5-4|TRBJ1-1|15
CASSLWGGVNTEAFF
>TRBV5-1|TRBJ1-4|15
CASSLPDSSNEKLFF
>TRBV4-1|TRBJ1-3|15
CASSQPQGSGNTIYF
>TRBV18|TRBJ2-1|15
CASSPSGVGDNEQFF
>TRBV20-1|TRBJ2-3|14
CSASAGGPADTQYF
>TRBV28|TRBJ1-1|11
CASSLNWEAFF
>TRBV11-2|TRBJ2-2|13
CASSLVGQGRLFF
>TRBV5-5|TRBJ1-5|14
CASSLGDGNQPQHF
>TRBV10-3|TRBJ2-3|13
CAITELSTDTQYF
>TRBV9|TRBJ2-7|17
CASSPGTTFEGIDEQYF
>TRBV7-3|TRBJ2-1|14
CASSSTGTSFEQFF
>TRBV7-2|TRBJ2-6|14
CASSFPGGANVLTF
>TRBV6-1|TRBJ2-7|16
CASSEFSSGAGYEQYF
>TRBV27|TRBJ2-3|16
CASSPMPRRGPDTQYF
>TRBV7-2|TRBJ2-3|16
CASSPEGPGGTDTQYF
>TRBV5-4|TRBJ1-4|13
CASSLPGDEKLFF
>TRBV3-1/TRBV3-2|TRBJ1-2|13
CASSQAGAYGYTF
>TRBV5-5|TRBJ2-7|14
CASSFAGASYEQYF
>TRBV11-3|TRBJ2-1|16
CASGGGGLWSLGEQFF
>TRBV27|TRBJ2-1|16
CASSLLGGAQANEQFF
>TRBV21-1|TRBJ1-1|18
CASSKRFWDRGDNTEAFF
>TRBV15|TRBJ2-1|15
CATSRVTGTYNEQFF
>TRBV4-1|TRBJ2-2|19
CATSQLMGGGSGGTGELFF
>TRBV6-2/TRBV6-3|TRBJ1-1|14
CASSWDILNTEAFF
>TRBV6-5|TRBJ2-1|14
CASRRQVRDPEQFF
>TRBV12-3/TRBV12-4|TRBJ2-1|12
CASRTAQGEQFF
>TRBV19|TRBJ2-1|15
CASTRGGSDYNEQFF
>TRBV7-2|TRBJ2-5|19
CASSLGVGLAGGPQETQYF
>TRBV2|TRBJ1-2|15
CASSENTDTNYGYTF
>TRBV27|TRBJ2-2|15
CASSFAQGATGELFF
>TRBV6-5|TRBJ1-1|15
CASSRGGKMNTEAFF